This TCR beta chain was profiled in a study of cytomegalovirus exposure and HLA in healthy donors. The PCR had 60 Vbeta and 13 Jbeta primers. Repertoires were generated with immunoSEQ multiplex PCR, while TCRdb's copy carries only in-frame clones and drops some. In the table there are 150,000 to 180,000 clones, under 85% of which are singletons. The CDR3 totals 17 residues. V lost 5 bases and J lost 8; bases outside the gene matches: 14. The germline V gene encodes CDR1 MNHEY and CDR2 SMNVEV (reference sequence). This clone was picked up a small number of times. The rearrangement links TRBV27 to TRBJ1-5, with TRBD1 matching 11 bases. The clonotype originates from a man between 18 and 35 years old in good health and CMV-seronegative. The specimen was PBMCs. CDR3 residues: CASSGTPGTGGLEPQHF. CDR3 coding DNA: TGTGCCAGCAGTGGAACTCCCGGGACAGGGGGTTTGGAGCCCCAGCATTTT.